These 10 T cell receptor beta chains share one sample of origin, sequenced in a study of human T cells and chemical hapten exposure. TCRdb redid the calling of the 5' RACE reads with MiXCR, one entry per CDR3 protein. The sample shows more than 60,000 distinct CDR3 sequences, around 15% of them seen only once. Unfractionated whole blood was the source of the extracted total RNA. Every receptor here comes from a female donor in good health.

The rearrangement uses TRBV6-5 and TRBJ1-1; D may be TRBD1 (5 bases). Deletions cut 6 bases from V and 0 bases from J, with 8 bases between. This CDR3 has 13 residues. Germline V lookup: CDR1 MNHEY, CDR2 SVGAGI. CDR3 sequence reads: CASRDTLNTEAFF. The CDR3 DNA follows: TGTGCCAGCAGGGACACCTTGAACACTGAAGCTTTCTTT.

The rearrangement uses TRBV5-5 and TRBJ1-1; no clear D. This CDR3 comprises 14 residues. V was clipped by 6 bases and J by 0 bases, with 12 bases between them. In germline, CDR1 is SGHKS, CDR2 YYEKEE (reference sequence). CDR3 DNA: TGTGCCAGCACCCCGCTTATCATGAACACTGAAGCTTTCTTT. This translates into CASTPLIMNTEAFF.

The rearrangement links TRBV14 to TRBJ2-7; 11 nucleotides match TRBD1. The V gene end was trimmed by 4 bases and the J gene end by 0 bases; junction bases not matched to a gene: 5. The CDR3 is 16 amino acids. CDR1 and CDR2 from the germline V gene are SGHDN and FVKESK. The CDR3 spells CASSPRGQGDSYEQYF. In nucleotides, the CDR3 is TGTGCCAGCAGCCCGCGGGGACAGGGGGACTCCTACGAGCAGTACTTC.

This clonotype has just a few counts. The chain couples TRBV30 to TRBJ2-3; D remains ambiguous. Per germline, CDR1 GTSNPN and CDR2 SVGIG (reference sequence). Between the trimmed V and J ends, which lost 1 base and 0 bases, there was a span of 11 bases. The CDR3 runs 15 residues. In nucleotides, the CDR3 is TGTGCCTGGAGTGAAAGGGTCTCTAGCACAGATACGCAGTATTTT. It translates to CAWSERVSSTDTQYF.

The chain couples TRBV7-2 to TRBJ2-7; D is perhaps TRBD1 or TRBD2 (5 bases each). The CDR3 loop spans 14 amino acids. Germline-derived CDR1 and CDR2 are SGHTA and FQGNSA. The CDR3 DNA reads TGTGCAAGCCAAAACGGGCAGGGACCCTACGAGCAGTACTTC. Encoded protein: CASQNGQGPYEQYF.

The rearrangement links TRBV18 to TRBJ1-2, with D perhaps TRBD1 (5 bases). The CDR3 is 15 amino acids. Trimming shortened V by 5 bases and J by 0 bases, and 13 bases separated the two germline ends. In germline, CDR1 is KGHSH, CDR2 LQKENI. The CDR3: CASSEQGPANYGYTF. The CDR3 nucleotides are TGTGCCAGCTCAGAGCAGGGTCCTGCTAACTATGGCTACACCTTC.

This chain links TRBV5-8 with TRBJ2-7, with TRBD2 matching 7 bases. After removal of 6 bases from V and 6 bases from J, the junction contained 9 bases not matched to a gene. Germline assignment: CDR1 SGHTS and CDR2 YDEGEE. CDR3 length equals 13 residues. CDR3 coding DNA: TGTGCCAGCAACCTAGCGGAGAAAGGCGAGCAGTACTTC. Translation gives CASNLAEKGEQYF.

This clonotype has only a few counts. The chain joins TRBV12-3 or TRBV12-4 to TRBJ1-1; D is perhaps TRBD1 (6 bases). The CDR3 has 13 amino acids. V was trimmed by 2 bases and J by 8 bases, leaving 12 bases between them. The CDR3 sequence is CASSLIEGQEAFF. The CDR3 nucleotides read TGTGCCAGCAGTTTAATTGAGGGACAAGAAGCTTTCTTT.

This clonotype was found many times. V usage is TRBV29-1 and J usage is TRBJ2-6, with 7 bases matching TRBD1. There are 15 residues in the CDR3. Germline CDR1 is SQVTM and CDR2 is ANQGSEA. V dropped 6 bases and J dropped 1; count of bases not matched to a gene: 6. The CDR3 here is CSVISRGSGANVLTF. CDR3 DNA: TGCAGCGTCATTTCCAGGGGGTCTGGGGCCAACGTCCTGACTTTC.

The table lists this clonotype with many counts. The gene calls are TRBV30 and TRBJ2-7, with unresolved D. The V end lost 4 bases, the J end lost 6 bases, and 16 bases lay between the germline ends. Per germline, CDR1 GTSNPN and CDR2 SVGIG (reference sequence). The CDR3 is 13 residues long. DNA of the CDR3: TGTGCCTGGACCCGGACGGGTCCCCTCGAGCAGTACTTC. Translating gives CAWTRTGPLEQYF. The variable domain in full, with the rest retrieved from reference TRBV30 and TRBJ2-7, is SQTIHQWPATLVQPVGSPLSLECTVEGTSNPNLYWYRQAAGRGLQLLFYSVGIGQISSEVPQNLSASRPQDRQFILSSKKLLLSDSGFYLCAWTRTGPLEQYFGPGTRLTVT.